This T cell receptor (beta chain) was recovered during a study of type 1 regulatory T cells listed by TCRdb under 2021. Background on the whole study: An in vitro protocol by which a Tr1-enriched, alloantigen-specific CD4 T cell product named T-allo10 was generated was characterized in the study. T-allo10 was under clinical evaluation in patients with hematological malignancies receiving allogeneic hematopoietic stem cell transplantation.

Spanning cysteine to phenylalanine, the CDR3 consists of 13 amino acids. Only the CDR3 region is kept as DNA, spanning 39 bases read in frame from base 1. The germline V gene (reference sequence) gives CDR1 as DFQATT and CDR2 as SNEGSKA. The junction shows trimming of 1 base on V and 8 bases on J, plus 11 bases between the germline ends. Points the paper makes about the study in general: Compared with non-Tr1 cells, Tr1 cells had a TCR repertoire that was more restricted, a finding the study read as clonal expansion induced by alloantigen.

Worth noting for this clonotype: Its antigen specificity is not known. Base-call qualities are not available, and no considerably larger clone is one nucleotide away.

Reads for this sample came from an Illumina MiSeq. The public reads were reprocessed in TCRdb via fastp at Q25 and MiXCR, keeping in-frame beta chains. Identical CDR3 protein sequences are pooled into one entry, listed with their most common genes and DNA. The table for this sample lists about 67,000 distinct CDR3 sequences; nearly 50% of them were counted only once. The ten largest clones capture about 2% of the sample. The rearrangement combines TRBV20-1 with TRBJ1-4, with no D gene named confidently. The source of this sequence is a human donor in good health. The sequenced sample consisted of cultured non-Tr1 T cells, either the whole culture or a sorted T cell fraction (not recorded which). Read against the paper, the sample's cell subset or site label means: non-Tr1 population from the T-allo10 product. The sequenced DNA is TGCAGTGCTAGAGGTAACGGCCTGGAAAAACTGTTTTTT. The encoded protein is CSARGNGLEKLFF.